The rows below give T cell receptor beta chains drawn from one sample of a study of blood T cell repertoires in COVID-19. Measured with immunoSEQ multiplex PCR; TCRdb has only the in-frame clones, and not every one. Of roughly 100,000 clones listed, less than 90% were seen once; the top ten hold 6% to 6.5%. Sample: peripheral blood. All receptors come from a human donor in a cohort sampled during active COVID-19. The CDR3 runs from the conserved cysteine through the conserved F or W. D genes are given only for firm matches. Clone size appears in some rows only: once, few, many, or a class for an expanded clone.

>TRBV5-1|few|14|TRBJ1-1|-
TGCGCCAGCAGCTTTACACCCCAGAACACTGAAGCTTTCTTT
CASSFTPQNTEAFF
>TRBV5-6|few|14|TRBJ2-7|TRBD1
TGTGCCAGCAGCTTGTCTACAGGGGGATGGGAGCAGTACTTC
CASSLSTGGWEQYF
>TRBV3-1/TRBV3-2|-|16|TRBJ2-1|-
TGTGCCAGCAGCCCGAGCTGGGGGCAATATAGCAATGAGCAGTTCTTC
CASSPSWGQYSNEQFF
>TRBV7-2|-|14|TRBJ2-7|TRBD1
TGTGCCAGCAGCTATTCCAGGGGGTCGGGCGAGCAGTACTTC
CASSYSRGSGEQYF
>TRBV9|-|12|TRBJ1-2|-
TGTGCCAGCAGCCCCGGTAGGGGCGGCTACACCTTC
CASSPGRGGYTF
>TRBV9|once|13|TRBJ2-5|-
TGTGCCAGCAACAGGGCCGTGGGAGAGACCCAGTACTTC
CASNRAVGETQYF
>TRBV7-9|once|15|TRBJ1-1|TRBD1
TGTGCCAGCAGCTTGGGACAGGGACTGAACACTGAAGCTTTCTTT
CASSLGQGLNTEAFF
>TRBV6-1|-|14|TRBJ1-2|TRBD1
TGTGCCAGCAGTGAAGCACCAGGGGGCAGGGGCTACACCTTC
CASSEAPGGRGYTF
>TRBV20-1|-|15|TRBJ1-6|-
TGCAGTGCTAGTGCAGCGAGCTCCTATAATTCACCCCTCCACTTT
CSASAASSYNSPLHF
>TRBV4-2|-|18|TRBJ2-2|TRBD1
TGTGCCAGCAGCCAAGCGTTCCGGGACAGGGGGCAAGGCGGGGAGCTGTTTTTT
CASSQAFRDRGQGGELFF
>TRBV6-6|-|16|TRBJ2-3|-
TGTGCCAGCAGTTACATTGGGGCGAAGACCGCAGATACGCAGTATTTT
CASSYIGAKTADTQYF
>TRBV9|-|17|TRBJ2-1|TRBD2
TGTGCCAGCAGCGCGAGACTAGCGGGGGACCCGGCCGATGAGCAGTTCTTC
CASSARLAGDPADEQFF
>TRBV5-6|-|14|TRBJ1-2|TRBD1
TGTGCCAGCAGCGCCGGGACAGCCATCTATGGCTACACCTTC
CASSAGTAIYGYTF
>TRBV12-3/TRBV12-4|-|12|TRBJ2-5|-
TGTGCCAGCAGTCCGTCGGGGGAGACCCAGTACTTC
CASSPSGETQYF
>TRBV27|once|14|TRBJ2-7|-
TGTGCCAGCAGCCCCCTAACCTCGGGTGGGGAGCAGTACTTC
CASSPLTSGGEQYF
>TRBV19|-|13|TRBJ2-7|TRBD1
TGTGCCAGTGCCGGGACAGGGGGACTCGAGCAGTACTTC
CASAGTGGLEQYF
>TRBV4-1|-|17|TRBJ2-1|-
TGCGCCAGCAGCCAAGGCGAGGTTGGTAGCAGCTACAATGAGCAGTTCTTC
CASSQGEVGSSYNEQFF
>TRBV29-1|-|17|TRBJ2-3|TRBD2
TGCAGCGTTGAAGGTTTGCTAGCGGGAGGGCACACAGATACGCAGTATTTT
CSVEGLLAGGHTDTQYF
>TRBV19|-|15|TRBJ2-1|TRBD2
TGTGCCAGTAGTATTTTTAGCGGGAGTATGAATGAGCAGTTCTTC
CASSIFSGSMNEQFF
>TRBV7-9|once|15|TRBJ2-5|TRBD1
TGTGCCAGCAGCTTAGCGGGGACAGGGAGGGAGACCCAGTACTTC
CASSLAGTGRETQYF
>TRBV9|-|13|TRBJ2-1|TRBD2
TGTGCCAGCAGCGCCTCGGGACTAGCTGAGCAGTTCTTC
CASSASGLAEQFF
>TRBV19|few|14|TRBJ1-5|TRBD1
TGTGCCTCGTCTACCGGGACAGAAATTCAGCCCCAGCATTTT
CASSTGTEIQPQHF
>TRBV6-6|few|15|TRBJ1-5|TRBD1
TGTGCCAGCAGTCACCATGACAGGGAGAATCAGCCCCAGCATTTT
CASSHHDRENQPQHF
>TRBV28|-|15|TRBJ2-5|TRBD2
TGTGCCAGCAGTTTGTTAGCGGGAGGGGATGAGACCCAGTACTTC
CASSLLAGGDETQYF
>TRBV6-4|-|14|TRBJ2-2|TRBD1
TGTGCCAGCAGTGAACAGGGGTCGACCGGGGAGCTGTTTTTT
CASSEQGSTGELFF
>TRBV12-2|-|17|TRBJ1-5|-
TGTGCAAGTCGCTTCCTACGATGGTCAGGGGGCAATCAGCCCCAGCATTTT
CASRFLRWSGGNQPQHF
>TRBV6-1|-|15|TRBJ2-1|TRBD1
TGTGCCAGCAGTGAACTAAGGGGGCTCGGCAATGAGCAGTTCTTC
CASSELRGLGNEQFF
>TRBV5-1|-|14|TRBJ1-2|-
TGCGCCAGCAGCTTGCGGGACAATAACTATGGCTACACCTTC
CASSLRDNNYGYTF
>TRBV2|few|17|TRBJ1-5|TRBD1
TGTGCCAGCAGTGAGGGACAGGGGGCCCGGAGCAATCAGCCCCAGCATTTT
CASSEGQGARSNQPQHF
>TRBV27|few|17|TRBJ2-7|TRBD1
TGTGCCAGCAGTTTGGGGGCCTTACAGGGGGTAGTTTACGAGCAGTACTTC
CASSLGALQGVVYEQYF
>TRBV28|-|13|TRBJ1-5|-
TGTGCCAGCAGTTTACAGGAACATCAGCCCCAGCATTTT
CASSLQEHQPQHF
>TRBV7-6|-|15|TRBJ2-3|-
TGTGCCAGCAGCTTAGTAGGGGCAGGCACAGATACGCAGTATTTT
CASSLVGAGTDTQYF
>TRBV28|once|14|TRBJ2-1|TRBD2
TGTGCCAGCAGTTTACACGGGGGGGTGAATGAGCAGTTCTTC
CASSLHGGVNEQFF
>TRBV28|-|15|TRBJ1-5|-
TGTGCCAGCAGCCTACTGGGCGACGGCAATCAGCCCCAGCATTTT
CASSLLGDGNQPQHF
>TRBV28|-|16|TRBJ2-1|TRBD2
TGTGCCAGCAGCCCCCGGACTAGCGGGATGGGTGATGAGCAGTTCTTC
CASSPRTSGMGDEQFF
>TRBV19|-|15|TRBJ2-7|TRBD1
TGTGCCAGTAGTACCGGGACAGGGTTCTCCTACGAGCAGTACTTC
CASSTGTGFSYEQYF
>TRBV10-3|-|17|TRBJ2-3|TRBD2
TGTGCCATCAGTGGAAAGACTAGCGGGGGGTTCACAGATACGCAGTATTTT
CAISGKTSGGFTDTQYF
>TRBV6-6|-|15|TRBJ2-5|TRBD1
TGTGCCAGCAGTTACGCACAGGGGGCCGACGAGACCCAGTACTTC
CASSYAQGADETQYF
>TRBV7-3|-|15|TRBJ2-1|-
TGTGCCAGCAGCTTACGGCCCGGGGAATACAATGAGCAGTTCTTC
CASSLRPGEYNEQFF
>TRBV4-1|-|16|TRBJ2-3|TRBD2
TGCGCCAGCAGCCCCAGACTAGCGGGAGACACAGATACGCAGTATTTT
CASSPRLAGDTDTQYF
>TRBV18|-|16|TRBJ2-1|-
TGTGCCAGCTCACGCGGGGCTGCCGGGGGACGGTATGAGCAGTTCTTC
CASSRGAAGGRYEQFF
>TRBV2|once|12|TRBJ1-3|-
TGTGCCATACAGGAGTCTGGAAGCACCATATATTTT
CAIQESGSTIYF
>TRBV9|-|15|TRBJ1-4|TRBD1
TGTGCCAGCAGCGTTTCGACAGGGAGTGGCGAAAAACTGTTTTTT
CASSVSTGSGEKLFF
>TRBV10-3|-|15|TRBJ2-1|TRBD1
TGTGCCATCAGTGAGTCCGGGACAGGGTACAATGAGCAGTTCTTC
CAISESGTGYNEQFF
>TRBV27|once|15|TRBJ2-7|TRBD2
TGTGCCAGCAGTTCGACTAGCGGGGGTTCACACGAGCAGTACTTC
CASSSTSGGSHEQYF